This record covers a single TCR beta chain. The antigen it recognizes is unknown. It has no much larger one-base neighbor in the sample; base qualities were not kept. The data stem from a study of a mutant IDH1 vaccine in newly diagnosed glioma (dated by TCRdb to the early 2020s). The study in broad terms: Eight vaccinations were administered to patients in weeks 1, 3, 5, 7, 11, 15, 19 and 23, corresponding to visits V03 through V10. Vaccination started 4-6 weeks after radiotherapy alone, or was given together with temozolomide cycles in the groups whose treatment included chemotherapy. Of the approximately 30 treated patients, 62.5% were male and around 40% were female, and the mean age was approximately 40 years. Prior to enrollment, standard therapy consisting of radiotherapy alone, temozolomide alone, or radiochemotherapy with temozolomide had been administered to patients, with the combination being received by most patients. Peripheral blood samples were drawn at six visits, namely V03 (baseline), V05, V07, V10, V12 and V13. For exploratory analyses, longitudinal TCRB deep sequencing was carried out in roughly 23 treated patients wherever samples were available.

What the research found in general, with its limitations: Pseudoprogression seemed to be unrelated to changes in the top peripheral T cell clonotypes found by TCRB sequencing. Availability determined which PBMC samples were chosen for TCRB deep sequencing. Across multiple MHC alleles, vaccine-induced immune responses were seen in approximately 93% of patients. The authors stated that sample limitations prevented analyses of patient blood samples from being reproduced.

The time point label for this specimen denotes: week 11, during vaccination. Each vaccine dose, consisting of 300 ug of a 20-mer mutant IDH1 peptide in Montanide, was administered subcutaneously with topical imiquimod. Donors had newly diagnosed WHO grade 3 or 4 IDH1-mutant astrocytomas with loss of nuclear ATRX. The samples were drawn from NOA16, a multicentre, single-arm, open-label phase I trial in Germany that tested a mutant IDH1 peptide vaccine in humans for the first time. Genomic DNA for TCRB sequencing was extracted from EDTA blood using the DNeasy Blood and Tissue Kit. Library preparation was by the immunoSEQ multiplex PCR assay. Following the manufacturer's protocol, the hsTCRB Kit was used to amplify rearranged TCR beta chain sequences. An Illumina MiSeq was used to sequence the TCRB libraries. As for the original processing: Demultiplexing, trimming and gene mapping were performed with the kit vendor's proprietary platform. As stored in TCRdb, this immuneACCESS dataset retains in-frame rearrangements with V and J assigned. A fraction of the clones does not appear; measured against another copy, unresolved V genes explain less than half of the discrepancy, and the remainder lacks a known reason. The D gene and trimming were derived from the DNA, and the V and J assignments and clone size from that table. The sample table holds approximately 24,000 clones, of which around 82% were seen once. The top ten hold 9% to 10% of the sample.

The CDR3 runs 15 residues from the cysteine to the phenylalanine. Kept here is only the CDR3 DNA, which spans 45 bases and is read in frame from base 1. The germline V gene (reference sequence) yields LNHDA for CDR1 and SQIVND for CDR2. At the junction V is shortened by 8 bases and J by 0 bases; bases outside the gene matches: 9. This chain joins TRBV19 to TRBJ1-1, with TRBD1 matching 7 junction bases. The origin of this receptor is a young woman with glioma. The sample in question was PBMCs, obtained from a glioma patient whose treatment included an IDH1 peptide vaccine. The sequenced DNA: TGTGCCAGTTCCCTACAGGGGTCTTTGAACACTGAAGCTTTCTTT. Its protein is CASSLQGSLNTEAFF.